This TCR beta chain was sequenced in a study of CD8+ T cells in alopecia areata. Across the study: Tofacitinib ran 6 to 18 months, followed by 6 months off drug. Study-wide findings and caveats: Against the mouse data, patients shared TCRs less clearly, possibly for HLA reasons. Higher clonality than in normal scalp was seen in lesional scalp, especially alopecia totalis/universalis.

The germline V gene has CDR1 GTSNPN and CDR2 SVGIG (reference sequence). The CDR3 length is 12 residues. J was trimmed by 10 bases and V by 3 bases; bases with no gene match: 4. Notes on this clone: As yet, its antigen is unknown.

Reverse transcription of extracted RNA yielded cDNA, which provided the sequencing template. Sequencing used immunoSEQ multiplex PCR; TCRdb keeps in-frame clones, though not all of them. The sample has about 120,000 clones, approximately 49% seen once. The rearrangement uses TRBV30 and TRBJ1-3, with 9 nucleotides matching TRBD1. The material was CD8+ T cells sorted from blood, obtained at week 0. The source is a human donor with alopecia areata. The CDR3 DNA follows: TGTGCCTGGAGGGGACAGGGAACGACCATATATTTT. Amino acids: CAWRGQGTTIYF.